A single sample gave rise to the 21 T cell receptor beta chains below, sequenced in a study of T cells in Graves' hyperthyroidism and ophthalmopathy. RNA transcripts gave rise to amplified TCR beta CDR3 regions. Primed by the HTBI set, a first-round RT-PCR was run on the TCR CDR3. TCRdb reanalysed the multiplex PCR reads using MiXCR and keeps one entry per CDR3 protein. The sample holds about 210,000 distinct CDR3 sequences, under 20% seen once. Sequenced sample: blood. These receptors all stem from a man aged 45-65 years with Graves' hyperthyroidism.

The sample holds one count of this clonotype. This rearrangement joins TRBV5-1 to TRBJ2-3; tentatively, D is TRBD1 (6 bases). Trimming took 4 bases from V and 6 from J, leaving 18 bases between them. CDR1 and CDR2 from the germline V gene are SGHRS and YFSETQ. This CDR3 spans 15 amino acids. The CDR3 is CASSVGARWSDTQYF. CDR3 coding DNA: TGCGCCAGCAGCGTGGGGGCAAGATGGTCTGATACGCAGTATTTT.

The gene calls are TRBV4-2 and TRBJ2-5, with unresolved D. V lost 1 base and J lost 2, with 8 bases in between. The CDR3 runs 14 residues. Germline V CDR1 and CDR2: LGHNA, YNFKEQ. This CDR3 reads CASSQGRNQETQYF. The CDR3 DNA is TGTGCCAGCAGCCAAGGAAGGAATCAAGAGACCCAGTACTTC.

This clonotype occurred many times. The chain couples TRBV20-1 to TRBJ2-3; 8 nucleotides agree with TRBD2. The CDR3 consists of 16 residues. Germline CDR1 and CDR2: DFQATT and SNEGSKA (reference sequence). Trimming at V came to 3 bases and at J to 2 bases, leaving 10 bases not matched to a gene. The CDR3 region is CSASKREGDVTDTQYF. In DNA form, the CDR3 reads TGCAGTGCTAGCAAACGGGAGGGCGATGTCACAGATACGCAGTATTTT.

The table lists this clonotype with many counts. V gene TRBV7-2 combines with J gene TRBJ1-1; 10 nucleotides line up with TRBD1. CDR1 is SGHTA, CDR2 FQGNSA, per germline. V lost 6 bases, J lost 3 bases, and 4 bases stayed unmatched. CDR3 length: 14 residues. The CDR3 nucleotides are TGTGCCAGCAGGACAGGGGGCCGGTACACTGAAGCTTTCTTT. Its protein is CASRTGGRYTEAFF.

In this sample, this clonotype turned up many times. This rearrangement joins TRBV3-1 to TRBJ1-5; D gene ambiguous. CDR1 and CDR2 (germline): LGHDT, YNNKEL (reference sequence). The CDR3 runs to 12 residues. In DNA, the CDR3 is TGTGCTTCCAGTTTGAGGAATCAGCCCCAGCATTTT. This encodes CASSLRNQPQHF.

This clonotype was seen many times. The chain recombines TRBV18 with TRBJ1-1; D ambiguous. CDR3 length: 13 amino acids. Germline V gene data show CDR1 as KGHSH and CDR2 as LQKENI. The V and J ends lost 6 bases and 0 bases respectively, with 8 bases between them. Here the CDR3 DNA reads TGTGCCAGCTCGCCAACCCTGAACACTGAAGCTTTCTTT. Its protein product is CASSPTLNTEAFF.

This clonotype was recorded many times. The chain is built from TRBV19 and TRBJ2-1; 9 bases align to TRBD1. V lost 8 bases, J lost 2 bases, and 7 bases stayed unmatched. CDR1 is LNHDA and CDR2 is SQIVND in the germline V gene (reference sequence). This CDR3 is 15 amino acids long. DNA of the CDR3: TGTGCCAGTGATACAGGGGGCGAGACCTACAATGAGCAGTTCTTC. Translation: CASDTGGETYNEQFF.

This clonotype was counted ten times or more. V gene TRBV7-8 combines with J gene TRBJ2-7, with a tentative D call TRBD2 (6 bases). CDR3 length: 15 amino acids. Germline CDR1 reads SGHVS; CDR2 reads FQNEAQ. V was trimmed by 4 bases and J by 2 bases, leaving 15 bases between them. This chain's CDR3 is CASSSSRGKAYEQYF. Written as DNA, the CDR3 is TGTGCCAGCAGCTCCTCTCGGGGGAAAGCCTACGAGCAGTACTTC.

The J gene is TRBJ2-2, the V gene TRBV12-3 or TRBV12-4; D gene unclear. The V gene lost 1 base and the J gene lost 2 bases, with 11 bases spanning the gap. The CDR3 has 16 amino acids. The CDR3 DNA sequence: TGTGCCAGCAGTTTAGGGGCAGGAACCAACACCGGGGAGCTGTTTTTT. This sequence encodes CASSLGAGTNTGELFF.

There are many counts of this clonotype. The genes are TRBV7-9 and TRBJ2-5; the D is unclear. V lost 5 bases and J 5 bases, leaving 21 bases between the germline ends. This CDR3 has 16 amino acids. Germline CDR1 and CDR2: SEHNR and FQNEAQ (reference sequence). CDR3 protein: CASSARRPGRRETQYF. CDR3 coding DNA: TGTGCCAGCAGCGCTCGCCGTCCGGGTCGTAGGGAGACCCAGTACTTC.

This clonotype was recorded at least ten times. This chain links TRBV5-1 with TRBJ2-3, with 7 bases matching TRBD2. CDR1 is SGHRS, CDR2 YFSETQ, per germline. J was trimmed by 1 base and V by 3 bases; bases with no gene match: 8. CDR3 length: 16 residues. The CDR3 coding sequence is TGCGCCAGCAGCTCCAGGACTAGAAGAGGCACAGATACGCAGTATTTT. This translates into CASSSRTRRGTDTQYF.

The rearrangement uses TRBV20-1 and TRBJ2-1; D not certain. CDR3 length equals 12 residues. Trimming left V 5 bases short and J 5 bases short, with 10 bases between. The germline gives CDR1 DFQATT, CDR2 SNEGSKA (reference sequence). This CDR3 reads CSAAPSDNEQFF. The CDR3 region has the DNA TGCAGTGCTGCCCCCTCGGACAATGAGCAGTTCTTC.

This clonotype has a count of ten or more. The V call is TRBV20-1, the J call TRBJ1-5; D ambiguous. The length of the CDR3 is 12 residues. The V gene's germline CDR1 is DFQATT and CDR2 SNEGSKA (reference sequence). Trimming left V 0 bases short and J 7 bases short, with 7 bases between. The CDR3 DNA sequence: TGCAGTGCTAGAGAGGGTGGGCAGCCCCAGCATTTT. It codes for CSAREGGQPQHF.

The rearrangement uses TRBV19 and TRBJ2-2; D unresolved. V dropped 4 bases and J dropped 6 bases, with 9 bases sitting between them. Germline CDR1 is LNHDA and CDR2 is SQIVND (reference sequence). The CDR3 loop spans 13 amino acids. The CDR3 loop reads CASSNRLAGELFF. The CDR3 DNA follows: TGTGCCAGTAGTAACCGCCTAGCCGGGGAGCTGTTTTTT.

Here the CDR3 DNA reads TGTGCCAGCTCACCACAGCCAGACTATAGCAATCAGCCCCAGCATTTT. It codes for CASSPQPDYSNQPQHF. V usage is TRBV18 and J usage is TRBJ1-5; D is undetermined. Germline loops: CDR1 KGHSH, CDR2 LQKENI. The CDR3 sequence is 16 residues long. The germline V and J ends were trimmed by 1 base and 0 bases, with 10 bases remaining between them.

This clonotype came up many times. V and J are TRBV5-1 and TRBJ2-3; D might be TRBD2 (5 bases). CDR1 is SGHRS, CDR2 YFSETQ, per germline. V gave up 0 bases and J gave up 2 bases, with 10 bases separating them. This CDR3 contains 15 residues. The CDR3 DNA reads TGCGCCAGCAGCTTGGAGGGAGCACCCACAGATACGCAGTATTTT. It specifies CASSLEGAPTDTQYF.

In this sample, this clonotype turned up many times. This chain connects TRBV15 to TRBJ1-5; D remains unclear. Per germline, CDR1 LNHNV and CDR2 YYDKDF (reference sequence). The CDR3 is 16 amino acids. V lost 1 base, J lost 4 bases, and 14 bases lay in between. DNA for the CDR3: TGTGCCACCAGCAGAGTCAGTTTCCAAAGGAATCAGCCCCAGCATTTT. This encodes CATSRVSFQRNQPQHF.

This clonotype was picked up many times. The chain joins TRBV12-3 or TRBV12-4 to TRBJ2-7; possibly TRBD1 for D (6 bases). CDR3 length: 13 amino acids. Deletions cut 6 bases from V and 6 bases from J, with 15 bases between. DNA of the CDR3: TGTGCCAGCAGCTATGAACAGGGCCGCGAGCAGTACTTC. Protein sequence: CASSYEQGREQYF.

The V call is TRBV6-2 or TRBV6-3, the J call TRBJ2-1, with D unresolved. The CDR3 spans 13 residues. CDR1 MNHEY and CDR2 SVGEGT come from the germline V gene. Trimming cost V 2 bases and J 8 bases, with 10 bases left between them. The CDR3 bases are TGTGCCAGCAGTTACAGTGGGTCTGATGAGCAGTTCTTC. Protein sequence: CASSYSGSDEQFF.

This chain connects TRBV5-1 to TRBJ1-5; 8 bases line up with TRBD1. CDR3 length: 15 amino acids. After removal of 0 bases from V and 5 bases from J, the junction contained 4 bases not matched to a gene. Germline assignment: CDR1 SGHRS and CDR2 YFSETQ. CDR3 sequence reads: CASSLEGQADQPQHF. The DNA for the CDR3 is TGCGCCAGCAGCTTGGAGGGACAGGCGGATCAGCCCCAGCATTTT.

This clonotype came up a few times. The chain has TRBV10-3 and TRBJ2-4, with 10 nucleotides matching TRBD2. There are 16 residues in the CDR3. J gave up 6 bases and V 0 bases, and 5 bases lay outside the gene matches. Germline CDR1 ENHRY, CDR2 SYGVKD. The CDR3, as DNA: TGTGCCATCAGTGAGTCTTCGGGGACTAGCGTAAACATTCAGTACTTC. Translation gives CAISESSGTSVNIQYF.